This T cell receptor (beta chain) was recorded in a study of blood T cell repertoires in COVID-19. Authors' methods: Using reference gene primer amplification, nucleated cell counts were estimated. Libraries were prepared by immunoSEQ multiplex PCR; TCRdb keeps only in-frame clonotypes and omits some of them. That table furnishes V, J and clone size, whereas the DNA furnished D and trimming. The sample lists 99,000 or so clones, about 85% occurring once. The CDR3 totals 14 residues. Germline CDR1 SNHLY, CDR2 FYNNEI. J gave up 0 bases and V 6 bases, and 3 bases lay outside the gene matches. This chain links TRBV2 with TRBJ2-7; 9 bases agree with TRBD2. This sequence originates from a man between 50 and 59 years old with acute or convalescent COVID-19. Sequencing was done on a sample of peripheral blood. The CDR3 here is CASRETSGSYEQYF. For the CDR3, the DNA is TGTGCCAGCAGGGAGACTAGCGGCTCCTACGAGCAGTACTTC.